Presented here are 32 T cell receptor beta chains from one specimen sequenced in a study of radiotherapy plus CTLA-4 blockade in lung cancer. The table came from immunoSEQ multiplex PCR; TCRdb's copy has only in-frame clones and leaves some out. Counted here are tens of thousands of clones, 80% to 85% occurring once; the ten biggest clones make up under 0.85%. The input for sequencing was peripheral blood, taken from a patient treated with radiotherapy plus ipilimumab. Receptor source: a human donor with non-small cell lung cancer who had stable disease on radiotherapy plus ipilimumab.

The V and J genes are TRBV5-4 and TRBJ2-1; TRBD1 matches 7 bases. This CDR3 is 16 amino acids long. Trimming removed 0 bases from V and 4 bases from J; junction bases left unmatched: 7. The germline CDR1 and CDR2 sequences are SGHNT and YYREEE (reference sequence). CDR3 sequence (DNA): TGTGCCAGCAGCTTGGCCGGGACAGTAGTTTACAATGAGCAGTTCTTC. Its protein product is CASSLAGTVVYNEQFF.

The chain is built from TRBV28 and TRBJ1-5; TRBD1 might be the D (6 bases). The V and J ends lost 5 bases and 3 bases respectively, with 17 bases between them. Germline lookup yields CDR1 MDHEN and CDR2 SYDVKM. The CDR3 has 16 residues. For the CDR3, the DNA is TGTGCCAGCAGTCCCCTTGGGGGGGGCTACAATCAGCCCCAGCATTTT. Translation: CASSPLGGGYNQPQHF.

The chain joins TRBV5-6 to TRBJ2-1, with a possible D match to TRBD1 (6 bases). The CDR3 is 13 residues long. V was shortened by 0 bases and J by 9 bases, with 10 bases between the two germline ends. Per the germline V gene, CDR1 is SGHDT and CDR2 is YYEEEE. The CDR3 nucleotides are TGTGCCAGCAGCTTGGCCAGGGGTTTTGAGCAGTTCTTC. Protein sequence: CASSLARGFEQFF.

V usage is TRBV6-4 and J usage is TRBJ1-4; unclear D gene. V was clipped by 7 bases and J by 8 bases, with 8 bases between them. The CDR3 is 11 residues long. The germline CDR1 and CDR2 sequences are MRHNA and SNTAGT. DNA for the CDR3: TGTGCCAGCACAAGCGGGGAAAAACTGTTTTTT. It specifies CASTSGEKLFF.

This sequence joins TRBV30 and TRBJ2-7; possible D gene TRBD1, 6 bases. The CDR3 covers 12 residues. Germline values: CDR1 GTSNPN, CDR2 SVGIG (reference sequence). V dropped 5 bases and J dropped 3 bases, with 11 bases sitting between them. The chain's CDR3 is CAWSRGGYEQYF. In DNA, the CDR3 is TGTGCCTGGTCGAGAGGGGGCTACGAGCAGTACTTC.

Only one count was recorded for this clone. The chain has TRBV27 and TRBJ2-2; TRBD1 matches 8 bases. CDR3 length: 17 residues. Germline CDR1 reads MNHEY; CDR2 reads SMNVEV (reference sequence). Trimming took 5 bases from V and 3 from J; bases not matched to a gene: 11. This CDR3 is CASSLLTGTGDTGELFF. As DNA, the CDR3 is TGTGCCAGCAGTCTCTTAACCGGGACAGGAGACACCGGGGAGCTGTTTTTT.

The CDR3 DNA reads as TGTGCCAGCAGTCCCGGGGTGCAGCCCCAGCATTTT. Its protein product is CASSPGVQPQHF. The chain has TRBV28 and TRBJ1-5; unclear D gene. CDR1 is MDHEN, CDR2 SYDVKM, per germline. The CDR3 covers 12 residues. V dropped 5 bases and J dropped 7 bases, with 9 bases sitting between them.

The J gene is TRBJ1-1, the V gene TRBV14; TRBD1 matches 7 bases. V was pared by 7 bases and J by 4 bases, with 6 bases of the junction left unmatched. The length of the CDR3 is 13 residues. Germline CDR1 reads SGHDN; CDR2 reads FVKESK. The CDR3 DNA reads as TGTGCCAGCACCCAGGGGGGGCTCACTGAAGCTTTCTTT. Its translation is CASTQGGLTEAFF.

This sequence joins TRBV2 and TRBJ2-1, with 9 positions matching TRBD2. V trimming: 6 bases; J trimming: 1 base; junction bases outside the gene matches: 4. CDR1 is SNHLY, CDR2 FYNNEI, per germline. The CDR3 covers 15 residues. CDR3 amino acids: CASRFGLASYNEQFF. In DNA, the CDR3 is TGTGCCAGCAGATTTGGACTAGCGTCCTACAATGAGCAGTTCTTC.

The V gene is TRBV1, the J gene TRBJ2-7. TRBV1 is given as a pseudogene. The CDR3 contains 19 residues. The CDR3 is CTSSQDLVNRAVLLRGQYF. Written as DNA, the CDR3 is TGCACCAGCAGCCAAGATCTTGTAAACCGCGCCGTCTTGTTGAGGGGGCAGTACTTC.

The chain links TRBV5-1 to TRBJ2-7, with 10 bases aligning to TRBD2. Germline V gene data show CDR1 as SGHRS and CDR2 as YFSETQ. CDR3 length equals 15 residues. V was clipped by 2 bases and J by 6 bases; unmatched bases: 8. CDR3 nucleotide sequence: TGCGCCAGCAGCTTCTCTAGCGGGAGATCGAGCGAGCAGTACTTC. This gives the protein CASSFSSGRSSEQYF.

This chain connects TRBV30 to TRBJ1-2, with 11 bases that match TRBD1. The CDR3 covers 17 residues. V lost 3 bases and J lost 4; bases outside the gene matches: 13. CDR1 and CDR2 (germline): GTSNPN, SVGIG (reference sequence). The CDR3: CAWSSGGQGANVYGYTF. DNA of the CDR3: TGTGCCTGGAGCTCAGGAGGACAGGGGGCTAACGTCTATGGCTACACCTTC.

The CDR3 sequence is CASSPRDRVEQTEAFF. Here the CDR3 DNA reads TGTGCCAGCTCACCTCGGGACAGGGTTGAACAAACTGAAGCTTTCTTT. The chain combines TRBV18 with TRBJ1-1, with TRBD1 matching 9 bases. Trimming cost V 3 bases and J 5 bases; bases outside gene matches: 10. Germline assignment: CDR1 KGHSH and CDR2 LQKENI. The CDR3 runs 16 residues.

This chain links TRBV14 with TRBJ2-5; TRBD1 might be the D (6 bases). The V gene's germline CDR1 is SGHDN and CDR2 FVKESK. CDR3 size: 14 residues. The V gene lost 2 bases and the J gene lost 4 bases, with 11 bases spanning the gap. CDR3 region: CASSQQGSRETQYF. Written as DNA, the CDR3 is TGTGCCAGCAGCCAACAGGGGTCCAGAGAGACCCAGTACTTC.

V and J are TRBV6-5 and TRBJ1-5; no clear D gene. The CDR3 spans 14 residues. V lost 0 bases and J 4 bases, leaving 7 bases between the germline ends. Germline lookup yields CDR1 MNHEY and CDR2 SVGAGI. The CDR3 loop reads CASSYSERNQPQHF. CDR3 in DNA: TGTGCCAGCAGTTACTCTGAGAGGAATCAGCCCCAGCATTTT.

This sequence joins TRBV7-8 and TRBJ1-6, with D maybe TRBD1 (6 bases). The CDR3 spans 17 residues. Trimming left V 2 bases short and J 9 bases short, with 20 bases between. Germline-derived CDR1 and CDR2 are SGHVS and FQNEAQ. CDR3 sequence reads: CASSLRRSQGGISPLHF. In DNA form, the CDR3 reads TGTGCCAGCAGCTTAAGACGATCACAGGGAGGGATTTCACCCCTCCACTTT.

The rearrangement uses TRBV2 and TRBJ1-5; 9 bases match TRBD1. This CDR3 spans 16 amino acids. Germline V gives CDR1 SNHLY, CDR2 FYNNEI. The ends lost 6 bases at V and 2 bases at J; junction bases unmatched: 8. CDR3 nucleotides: TGTGCCAGCAGGAGGGGACAGGGCGAGGGCAATCAGCCCCAGCATTTT. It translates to CASRRGQGEGNQPQHF.

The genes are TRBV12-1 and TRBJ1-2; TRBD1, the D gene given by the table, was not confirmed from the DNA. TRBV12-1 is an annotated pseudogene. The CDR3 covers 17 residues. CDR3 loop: CASSFPEDRGLGYGYTF. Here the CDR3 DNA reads TGTGCCAGCAGCTTTCCGGAGGACAGGGGGCTAGGCTATGGCTACACCTTC.

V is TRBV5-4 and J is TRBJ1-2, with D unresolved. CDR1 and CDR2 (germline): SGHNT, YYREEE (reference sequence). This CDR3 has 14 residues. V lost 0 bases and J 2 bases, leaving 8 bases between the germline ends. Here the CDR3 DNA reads TGTGCCAGCAGCTTGGACGGGTTGAACTATGGCTACACCTTC. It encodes CASSLDGLNYGYTF.

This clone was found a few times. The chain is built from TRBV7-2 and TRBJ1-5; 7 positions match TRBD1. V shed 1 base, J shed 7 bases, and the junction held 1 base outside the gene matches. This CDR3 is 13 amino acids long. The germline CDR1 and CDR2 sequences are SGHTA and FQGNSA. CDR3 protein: CASSLDRGQPQHF. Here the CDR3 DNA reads TGTGCCAGCAGCTTAGACAGGGGCCAGCCCCAGCATTTT.

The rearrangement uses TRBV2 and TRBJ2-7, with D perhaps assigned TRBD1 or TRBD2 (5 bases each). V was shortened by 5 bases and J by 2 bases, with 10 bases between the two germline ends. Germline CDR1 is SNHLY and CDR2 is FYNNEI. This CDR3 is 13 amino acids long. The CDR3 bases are TGTGCCAGCAGTAGGGGACCGGCCTACGAGCAGTACTTC. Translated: CASSRGPAYEQYF.

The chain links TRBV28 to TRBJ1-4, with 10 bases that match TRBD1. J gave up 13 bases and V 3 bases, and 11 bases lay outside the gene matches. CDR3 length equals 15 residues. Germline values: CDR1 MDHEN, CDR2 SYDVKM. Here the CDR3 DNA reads TGTGCCAGCAGTTTGGCCGGGACAGGGGACCATCGACTGTTTTTT. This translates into CASSLAGTGDHRLFF.

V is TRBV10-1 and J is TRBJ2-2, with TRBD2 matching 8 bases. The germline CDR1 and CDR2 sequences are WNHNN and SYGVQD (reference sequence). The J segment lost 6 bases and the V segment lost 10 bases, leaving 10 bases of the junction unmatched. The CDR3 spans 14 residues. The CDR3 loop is CATQGNGRAGELFF. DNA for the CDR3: TGCGCCACCCAGGGTAACGGGAGGGCCGGGGAGCTGTTTTTT.

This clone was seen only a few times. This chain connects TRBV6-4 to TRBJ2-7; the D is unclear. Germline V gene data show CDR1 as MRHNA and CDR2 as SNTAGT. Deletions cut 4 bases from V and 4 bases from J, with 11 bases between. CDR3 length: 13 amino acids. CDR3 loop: CASSVSSYYEQYF. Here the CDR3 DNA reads TGTGCCAGCAGTGTTAGTTCCTATTACGAGCAGTACTTC.

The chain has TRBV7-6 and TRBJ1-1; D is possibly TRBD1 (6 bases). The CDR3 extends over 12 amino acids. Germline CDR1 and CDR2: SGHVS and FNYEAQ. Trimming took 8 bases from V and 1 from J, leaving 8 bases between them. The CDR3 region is CASSDRNTEAFF. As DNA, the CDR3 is TGTGCCAGCTCGGACAGGAACACTGAAGCTTTCTTT.

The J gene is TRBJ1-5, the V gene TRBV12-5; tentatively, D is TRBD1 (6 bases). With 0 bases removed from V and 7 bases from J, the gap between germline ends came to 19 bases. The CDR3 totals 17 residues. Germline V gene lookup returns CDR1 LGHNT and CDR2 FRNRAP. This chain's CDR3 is CASGLVTGRQDGQPQHF. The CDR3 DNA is TGTGCTAGTGGTTTGGTCACAGGGAGGCAGGATGGGCAGCCCCAGCATTTT.

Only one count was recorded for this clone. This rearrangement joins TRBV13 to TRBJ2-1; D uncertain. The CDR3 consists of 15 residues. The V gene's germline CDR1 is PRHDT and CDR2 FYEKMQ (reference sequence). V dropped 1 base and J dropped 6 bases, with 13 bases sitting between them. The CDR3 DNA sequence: TGTGCCAGCAGCTTAGCAGCGTCCCAGACCAATGAGCAGTTCTTC. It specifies CASSLAASQTNEQFF.

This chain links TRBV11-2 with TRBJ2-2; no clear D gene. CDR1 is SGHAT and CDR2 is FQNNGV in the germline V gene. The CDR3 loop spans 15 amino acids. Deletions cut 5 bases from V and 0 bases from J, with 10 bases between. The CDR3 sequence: CASSTRFTNTGELFF. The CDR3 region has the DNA TGTGCCAGCAGCACTCGATTCACGAACACCGGGGAGCTGTTTTTT.

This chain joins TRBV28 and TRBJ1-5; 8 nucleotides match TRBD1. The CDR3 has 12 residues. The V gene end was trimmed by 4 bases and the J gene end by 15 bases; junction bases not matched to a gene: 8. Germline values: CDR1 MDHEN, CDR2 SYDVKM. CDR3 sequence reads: CASSSGTGYRHF. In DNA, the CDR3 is TGTGCCAGCAGTTCCGGGACAGGCTACCGGCATTTT.

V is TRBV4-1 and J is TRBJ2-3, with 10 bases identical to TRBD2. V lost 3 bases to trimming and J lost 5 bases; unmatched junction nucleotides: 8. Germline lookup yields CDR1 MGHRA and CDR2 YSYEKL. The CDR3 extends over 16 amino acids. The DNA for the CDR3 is TGCGCCAGCAGCCAGGAAGCGGGGGGGCCGATAGATACGCAGTATTTT. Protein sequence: CASSQEAGGPIDTQYF.

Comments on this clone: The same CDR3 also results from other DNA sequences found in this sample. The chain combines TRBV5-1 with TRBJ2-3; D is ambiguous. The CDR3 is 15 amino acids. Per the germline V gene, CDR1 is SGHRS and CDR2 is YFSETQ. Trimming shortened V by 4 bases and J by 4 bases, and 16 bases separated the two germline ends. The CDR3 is CASSAAVAQADTQYF. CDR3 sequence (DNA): TGCGCCAGCAGCGCCGCGGTCGCTCAGGCAGATACGCAGTATTTT. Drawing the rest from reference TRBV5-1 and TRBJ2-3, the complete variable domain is KAGVTQTPRYLIKTRGQQVTLSCSPISGHRSVSWYQQTPGQGLQFLFEYFSETQRNKGNFPGRFSGRQFSNSRSEMNVSTLELGDSALYLCASSAAVAQADTQYFGPGTRLTVL.

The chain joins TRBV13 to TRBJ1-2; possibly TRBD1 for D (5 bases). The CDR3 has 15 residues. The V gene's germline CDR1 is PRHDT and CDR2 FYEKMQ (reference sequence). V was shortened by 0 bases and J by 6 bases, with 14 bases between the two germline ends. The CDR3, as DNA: TGTGCCAGCAGCTTAGGGGGACCAGGAGAACATGGCTACACCTTC. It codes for CASSLGGPGEHGYTF.